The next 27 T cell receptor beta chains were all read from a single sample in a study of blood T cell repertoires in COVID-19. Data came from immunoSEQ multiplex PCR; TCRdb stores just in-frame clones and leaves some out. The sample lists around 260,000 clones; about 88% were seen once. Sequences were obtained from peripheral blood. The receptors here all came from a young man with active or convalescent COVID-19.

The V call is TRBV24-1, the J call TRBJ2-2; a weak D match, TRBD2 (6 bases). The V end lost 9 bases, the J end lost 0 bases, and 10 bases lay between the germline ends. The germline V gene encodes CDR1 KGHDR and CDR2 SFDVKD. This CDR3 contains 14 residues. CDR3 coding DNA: TGTGCCACCGGGGGGACGGCGAACACCGGGGAGCTGTTTTTT. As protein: CATGGTANTGELFF.

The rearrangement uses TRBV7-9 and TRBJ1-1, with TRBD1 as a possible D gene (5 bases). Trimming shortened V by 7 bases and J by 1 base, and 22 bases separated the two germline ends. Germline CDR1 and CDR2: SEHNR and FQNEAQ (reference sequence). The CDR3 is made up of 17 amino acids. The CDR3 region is CASIKELAGEANTEAFF. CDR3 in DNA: TGTGCCAGCATCAAAGAACTAGCGGGGGAGGCGAACACTGAAGCTTTCTTT.

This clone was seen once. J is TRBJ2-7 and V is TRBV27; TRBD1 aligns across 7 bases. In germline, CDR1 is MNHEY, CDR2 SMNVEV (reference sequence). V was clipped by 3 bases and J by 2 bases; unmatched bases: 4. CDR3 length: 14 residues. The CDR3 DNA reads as TGTGCCAGCAGTTTGACAGGGAATACCTACGAGCAGTACTTC. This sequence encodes CASSLTGNTYEQYF.

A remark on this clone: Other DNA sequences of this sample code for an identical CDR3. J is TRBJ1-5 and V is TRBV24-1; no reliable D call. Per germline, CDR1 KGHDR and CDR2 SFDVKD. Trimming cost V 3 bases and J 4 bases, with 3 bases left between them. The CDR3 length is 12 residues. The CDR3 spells CATSDPNQPQHF. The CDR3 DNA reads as TGTGCCACCAGTGATCCGAATCAGCCCCAGCATTTT.

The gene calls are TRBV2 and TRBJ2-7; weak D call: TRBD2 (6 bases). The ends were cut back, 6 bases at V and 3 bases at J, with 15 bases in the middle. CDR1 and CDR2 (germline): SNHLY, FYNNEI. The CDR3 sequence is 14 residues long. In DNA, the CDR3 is TGTGCCAGCAGACTGAGGGACTTGAGCTACGAGCAGTACTTC. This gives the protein CASRLRDLSYEQYF.

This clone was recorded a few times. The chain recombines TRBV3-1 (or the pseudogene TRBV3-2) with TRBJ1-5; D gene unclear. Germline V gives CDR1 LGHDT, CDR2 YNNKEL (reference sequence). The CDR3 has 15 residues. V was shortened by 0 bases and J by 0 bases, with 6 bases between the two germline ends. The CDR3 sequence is CASSQDSDSNQPQHF. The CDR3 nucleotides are TGTGCCAGCAGCCAAGATTCAGATAGCAATCAGCCCCAGCATTTT.

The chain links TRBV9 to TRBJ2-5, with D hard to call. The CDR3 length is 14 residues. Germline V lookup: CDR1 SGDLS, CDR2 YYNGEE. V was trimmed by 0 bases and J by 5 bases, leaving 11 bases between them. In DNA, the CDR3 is TGTGCCAGCAGCGTAGTGGGCCGGCCGGAGACCCAGTACTTC. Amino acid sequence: CASSVVGRPETQYF.

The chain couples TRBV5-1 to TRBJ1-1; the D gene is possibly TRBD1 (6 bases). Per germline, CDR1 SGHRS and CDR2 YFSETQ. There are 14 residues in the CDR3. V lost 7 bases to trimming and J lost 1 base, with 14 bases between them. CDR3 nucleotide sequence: TGCGCCAGCGGGGTGGACAGCAGGAACACTGAAGCTTTCTTT. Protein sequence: CASGVDSRNTEAFF.

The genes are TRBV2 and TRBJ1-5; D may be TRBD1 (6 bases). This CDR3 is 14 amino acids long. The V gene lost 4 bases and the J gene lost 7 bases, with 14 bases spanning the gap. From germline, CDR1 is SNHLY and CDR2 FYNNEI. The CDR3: CASSGTARWQPQHF. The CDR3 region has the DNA TGTGCCAGCAGTGGGACAGCCAGGTGGCAGCCCCAGCATTTT.

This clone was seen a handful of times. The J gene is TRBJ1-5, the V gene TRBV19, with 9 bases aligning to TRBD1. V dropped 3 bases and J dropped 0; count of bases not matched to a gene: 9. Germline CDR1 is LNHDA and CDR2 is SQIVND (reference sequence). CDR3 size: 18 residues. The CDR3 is CASSIGTGKGYSNQPQHF. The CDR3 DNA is TGTGCCAGTAGTATTGGGACAGGGAAGGGCTATAGCAATCAGCCCCAGCATTTT.

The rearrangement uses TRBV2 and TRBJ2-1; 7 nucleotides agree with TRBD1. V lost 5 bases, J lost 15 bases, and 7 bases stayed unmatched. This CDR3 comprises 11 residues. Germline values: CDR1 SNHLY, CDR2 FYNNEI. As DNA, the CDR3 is TGTGCCAGCAGTTTCGACAGGGATCGGTTCTTC. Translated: CASSFDRDRFF.

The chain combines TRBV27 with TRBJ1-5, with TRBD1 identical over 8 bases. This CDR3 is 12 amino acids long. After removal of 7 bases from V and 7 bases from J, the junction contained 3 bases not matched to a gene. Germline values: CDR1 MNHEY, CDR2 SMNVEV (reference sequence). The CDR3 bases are TGTGCCAGCAAAACAGGGGGACAGCCCCAGCATTTT. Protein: CASKTGGQPQHF.

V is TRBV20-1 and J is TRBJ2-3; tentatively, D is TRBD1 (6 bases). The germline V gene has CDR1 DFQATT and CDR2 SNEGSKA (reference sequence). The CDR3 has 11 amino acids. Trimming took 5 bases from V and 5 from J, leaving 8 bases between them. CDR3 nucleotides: TGCAGTGCTCGGACAGAAGATACGCAGTATTTT. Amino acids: CSARTEDTQYF.

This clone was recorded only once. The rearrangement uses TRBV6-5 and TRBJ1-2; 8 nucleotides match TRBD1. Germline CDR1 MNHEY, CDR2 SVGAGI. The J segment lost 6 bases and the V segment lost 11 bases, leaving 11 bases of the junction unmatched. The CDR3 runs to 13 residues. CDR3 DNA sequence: TGTGCCTCGACAGGCAGGGGGCGAAATGGCTACACCTTC. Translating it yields CASTGRGRNGYTF.

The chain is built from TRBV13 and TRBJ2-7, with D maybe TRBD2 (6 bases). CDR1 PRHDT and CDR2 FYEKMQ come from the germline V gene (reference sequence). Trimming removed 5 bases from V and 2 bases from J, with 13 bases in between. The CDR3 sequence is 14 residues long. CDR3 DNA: TGTGCCAGCAGCCGGGAGACAGTTCCCTACGAGCAGTACTTC. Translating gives CASSRETVPYEQYF.

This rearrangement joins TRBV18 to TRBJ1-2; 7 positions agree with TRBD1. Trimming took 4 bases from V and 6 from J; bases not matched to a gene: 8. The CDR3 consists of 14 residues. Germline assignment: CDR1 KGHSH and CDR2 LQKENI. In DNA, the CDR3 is TGTGCCAGCTCACGACCGTTTACAGGGGATGGCTACACCTTC. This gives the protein CASSRPFTGDGYTF. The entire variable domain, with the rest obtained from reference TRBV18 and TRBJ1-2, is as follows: NAGVMQNPRHLVRRRGQEARLRCSPMKGHSHVYWYRQLPEEGLKFMVYLQKENIIDESGMPKERFSAEFPKEGPSILRIQQVVRGDSAAYFCASSRPFTGDGYTFGSGTRLTVV.

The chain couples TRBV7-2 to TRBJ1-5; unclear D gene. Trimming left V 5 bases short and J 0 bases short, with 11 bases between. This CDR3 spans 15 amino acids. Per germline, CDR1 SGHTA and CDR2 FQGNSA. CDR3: CASSPGKYSNQPQHF. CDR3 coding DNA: TGTGCCAGCAGCCCGGGAAAGTATAGCAATCAGCCCCAGCATTTT. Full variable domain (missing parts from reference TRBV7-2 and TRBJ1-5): GAGVSQSPSNKVTEKGKDVELRCDPISGHTALYWYRQSLGQGLEFLIYFQGNSAPDKSGLPSDRFSAERTGGSVSTLTIQRTQQEDSAVYLCASSPGKYSNQPQHFGDGTRLSIL.

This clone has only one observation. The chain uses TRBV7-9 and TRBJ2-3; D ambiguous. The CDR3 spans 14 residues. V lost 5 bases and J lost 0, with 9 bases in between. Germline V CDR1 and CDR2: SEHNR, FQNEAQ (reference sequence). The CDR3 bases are TGTGCCAGCAGCAGGATGACTAGCACAGATACGCAGTATTTT. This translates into CASSRMTSTDTQYF.

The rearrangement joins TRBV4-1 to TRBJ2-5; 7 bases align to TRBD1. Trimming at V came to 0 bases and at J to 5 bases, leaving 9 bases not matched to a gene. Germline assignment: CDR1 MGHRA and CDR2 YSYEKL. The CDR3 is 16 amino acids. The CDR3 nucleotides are TGCGCCAGCAGCCAAGATGACACAGGGGCGGTGGAGACCCAGTACTTC. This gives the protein CASSQDDTGAVETQYF.

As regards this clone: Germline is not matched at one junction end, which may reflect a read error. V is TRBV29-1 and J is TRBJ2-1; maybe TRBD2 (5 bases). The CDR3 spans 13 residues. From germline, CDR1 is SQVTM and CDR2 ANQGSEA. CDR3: CSANLPGNAEELF. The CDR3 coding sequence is TGCAGCGCCAACCTACCGGGGAACGCCGAAGAGCTCTTC.

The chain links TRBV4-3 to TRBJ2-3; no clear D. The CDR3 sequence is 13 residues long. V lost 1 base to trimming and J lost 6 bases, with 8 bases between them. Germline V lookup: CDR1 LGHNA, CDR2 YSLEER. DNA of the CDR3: TGCGCCAGCAGCCAAGTGCAGTTGGATACGCAGTATTTT. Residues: CASSQVQLDTQYF.

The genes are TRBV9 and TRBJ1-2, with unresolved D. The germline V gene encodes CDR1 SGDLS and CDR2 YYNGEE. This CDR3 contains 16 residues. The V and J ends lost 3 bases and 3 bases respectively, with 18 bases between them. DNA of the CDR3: TGTGCCAGCAGCGGGGCAGGCGACGGAACCCACTATGGCTACACCTTC. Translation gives CASSGAGDGTHYGYTF.

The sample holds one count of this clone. CDR3 DNA: TGTGCCAGCAGCCTACTAGCGGCTAGCACAGATACGCAGTATTTT. Protein product: CASSLLAASTDTQYF. V is TRBV2 and J is TRBJ2-3; 8 bases are shared with TRBD2. The V gene's germline CDR1 is SNHLY and CDR2 FYNNEI. V was clipped by 6 bases and J by 0 bases; unmatched bases: 5. CDR3 length equals 15 residues.

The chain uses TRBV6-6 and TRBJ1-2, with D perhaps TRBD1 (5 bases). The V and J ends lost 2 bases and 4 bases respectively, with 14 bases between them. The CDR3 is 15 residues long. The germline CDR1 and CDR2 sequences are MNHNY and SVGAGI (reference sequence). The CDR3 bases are TGTGCCAGCAGTTACAACGGGGGACCCCCCTATGGCTACACCTTC. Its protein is CASSYNGGPPYGYTF.

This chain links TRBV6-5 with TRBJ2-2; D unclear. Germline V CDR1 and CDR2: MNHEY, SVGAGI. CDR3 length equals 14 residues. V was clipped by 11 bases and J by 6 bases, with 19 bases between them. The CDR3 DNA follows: TGTGCCCCCGCTCACGAGGTCTCCGCCGGGGAGCTGTTTTTT. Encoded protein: CAPAHEVSAGELFF.

CDR3 coding DNA: TGTGCCACCAGTGATTTAGGGAGCGCCGAGCAGTTCTTC. Translating it yields CATSDLGSAEQFF. The chain has TRBV24-1 and TRBJ2-1; TRBD2 might be the D (5 bases). V was clipped by 1 base and J by 10 bases, with 10 bases between them. Germline CDR1 reads KGHDR; CDR2 reads SFDVKD. This CDR3 comprises 13 residues.

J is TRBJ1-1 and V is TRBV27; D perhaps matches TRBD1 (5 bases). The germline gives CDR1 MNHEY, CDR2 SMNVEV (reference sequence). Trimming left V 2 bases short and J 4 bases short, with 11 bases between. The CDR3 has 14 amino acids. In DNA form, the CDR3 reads TGTGCCAGCAGTTTAAGAGGGGAGGCCACTGAAGCTTTCTTT. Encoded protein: CASSLRGEATEAFF.